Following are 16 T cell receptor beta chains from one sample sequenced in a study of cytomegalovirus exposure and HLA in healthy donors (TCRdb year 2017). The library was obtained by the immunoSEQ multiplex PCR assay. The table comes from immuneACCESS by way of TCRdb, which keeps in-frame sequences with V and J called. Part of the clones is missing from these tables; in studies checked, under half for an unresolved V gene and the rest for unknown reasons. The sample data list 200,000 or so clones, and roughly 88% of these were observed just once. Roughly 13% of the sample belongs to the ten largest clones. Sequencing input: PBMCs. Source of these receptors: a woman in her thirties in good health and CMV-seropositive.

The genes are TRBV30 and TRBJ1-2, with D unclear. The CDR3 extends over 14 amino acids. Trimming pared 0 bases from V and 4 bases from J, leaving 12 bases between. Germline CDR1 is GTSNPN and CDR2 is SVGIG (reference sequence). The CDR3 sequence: CAWSVHSLPYGYTF. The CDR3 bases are TGTGCCTGGAGTGTTCACAGTCTCCCCTATGGCTACACCTTC.

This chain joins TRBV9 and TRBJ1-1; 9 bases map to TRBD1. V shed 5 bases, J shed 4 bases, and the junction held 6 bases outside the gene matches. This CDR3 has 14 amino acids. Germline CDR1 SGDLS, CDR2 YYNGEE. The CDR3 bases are TGTGCCAGCAGGGCGGGGACAGGGACCACTGAAGCTTTCTTT. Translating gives CASRAGTGTTEAFF.

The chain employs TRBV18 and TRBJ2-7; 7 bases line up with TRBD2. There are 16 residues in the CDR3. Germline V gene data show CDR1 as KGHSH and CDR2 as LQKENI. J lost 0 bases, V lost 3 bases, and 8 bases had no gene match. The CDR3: CASSPQSGRLSYEQYF. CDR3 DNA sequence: TGTGCCAGCTCACCCCAATCCGGGAGGCTCTCCTACGAGCAGTACTTC.

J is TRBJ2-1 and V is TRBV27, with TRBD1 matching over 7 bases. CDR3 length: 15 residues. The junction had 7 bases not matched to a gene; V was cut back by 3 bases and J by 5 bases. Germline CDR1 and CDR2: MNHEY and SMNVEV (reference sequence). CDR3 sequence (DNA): TGTGCCAGCAGTTTGCTGGGACAGCATAACAATGAGCAGTTCTTC. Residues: CASSLLGQHNNEQFF.

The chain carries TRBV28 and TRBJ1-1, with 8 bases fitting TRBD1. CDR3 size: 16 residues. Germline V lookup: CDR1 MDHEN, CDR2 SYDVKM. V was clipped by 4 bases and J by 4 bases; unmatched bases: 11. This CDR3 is CASSSRRTGGATEAFF. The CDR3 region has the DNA TGTGCCAGCAGTTCGCGGAGAACAGGGGGAGCCACTGAAGCTTTCTTT.

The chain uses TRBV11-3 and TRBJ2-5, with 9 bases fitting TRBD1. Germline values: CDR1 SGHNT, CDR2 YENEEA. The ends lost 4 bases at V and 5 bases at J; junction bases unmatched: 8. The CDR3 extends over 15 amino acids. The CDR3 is CASSSGTGMTETQYF. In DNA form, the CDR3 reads TGTGCCAGCAGCTCCGGGACAGGGATGACGGAGACCCAGTACTTC.

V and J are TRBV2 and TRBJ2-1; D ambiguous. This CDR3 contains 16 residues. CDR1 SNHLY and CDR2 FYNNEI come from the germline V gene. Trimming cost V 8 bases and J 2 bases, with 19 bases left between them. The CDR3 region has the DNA TGTGCCAGCGGTATCCCCGGCCAGGCCCCCTACAATGAGCAGTTCTTC. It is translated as CASGIPGQAPYNEQFF.

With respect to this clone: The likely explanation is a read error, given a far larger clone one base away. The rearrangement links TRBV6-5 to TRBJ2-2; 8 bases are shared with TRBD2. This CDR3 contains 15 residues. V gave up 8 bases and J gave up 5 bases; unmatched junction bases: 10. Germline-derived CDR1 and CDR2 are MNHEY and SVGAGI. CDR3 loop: CASVTGGPRTGELFF. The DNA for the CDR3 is TGTGCCAGCGTAACGGGGGGGCCGAGGACCGGGGAGCTGTTTTTT.

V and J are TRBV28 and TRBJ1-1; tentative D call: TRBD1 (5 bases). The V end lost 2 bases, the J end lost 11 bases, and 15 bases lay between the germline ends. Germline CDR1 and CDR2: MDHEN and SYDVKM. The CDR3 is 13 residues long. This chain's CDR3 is CASSLGGTPLAFF. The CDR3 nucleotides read TGTGCCAGCAGTTTAGGGGGGACTCCCTTGGCTTTCTTT.

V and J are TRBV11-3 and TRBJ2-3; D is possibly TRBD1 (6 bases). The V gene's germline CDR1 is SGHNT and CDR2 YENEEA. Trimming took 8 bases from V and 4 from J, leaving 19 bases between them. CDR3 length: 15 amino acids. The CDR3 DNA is TGTGCCAGCTCAAGGGGGACCGCTGTAGCAGATACGCAGTATTTT. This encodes CASSRGTAVADTQYF.

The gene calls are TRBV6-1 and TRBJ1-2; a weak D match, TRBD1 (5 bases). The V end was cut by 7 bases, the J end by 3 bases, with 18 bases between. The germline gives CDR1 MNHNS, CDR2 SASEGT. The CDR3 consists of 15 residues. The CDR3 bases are TGTGCCAGCATCCCCGACAGAACCCGTCACTATGGCTACACCTTC. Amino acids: CASIPDRTRHYGYTF.

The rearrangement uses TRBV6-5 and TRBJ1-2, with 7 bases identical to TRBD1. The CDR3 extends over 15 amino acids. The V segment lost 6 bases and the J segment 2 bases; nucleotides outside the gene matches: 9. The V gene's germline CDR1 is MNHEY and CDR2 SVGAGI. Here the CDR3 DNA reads TGTGCCAGCAGCACCGGGACAGTACTAAACTATGGCTACACCTTC. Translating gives CASSTGTVLNYGYTF.

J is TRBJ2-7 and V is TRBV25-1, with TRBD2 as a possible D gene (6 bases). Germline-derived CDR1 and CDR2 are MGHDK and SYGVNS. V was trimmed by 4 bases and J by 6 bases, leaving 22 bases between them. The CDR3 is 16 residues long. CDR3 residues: CASSGGPRGGLREQYF. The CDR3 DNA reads TGTGCCAGCAGTGGGGGACCGAGAGGAGGGCTACGCGAGCAGTACTTC.

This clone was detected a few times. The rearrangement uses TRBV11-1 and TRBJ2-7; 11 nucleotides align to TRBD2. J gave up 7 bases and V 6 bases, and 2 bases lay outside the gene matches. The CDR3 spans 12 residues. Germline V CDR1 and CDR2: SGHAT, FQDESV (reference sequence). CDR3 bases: TGTGCCAGCAGGGGACTAGCGGATGAGCAGTACTTC. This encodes CASRGLADEQYF.

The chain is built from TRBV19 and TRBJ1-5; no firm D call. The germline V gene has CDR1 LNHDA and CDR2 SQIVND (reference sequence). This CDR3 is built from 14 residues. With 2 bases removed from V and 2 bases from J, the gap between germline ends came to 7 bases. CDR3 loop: CASSISSGNQPQHF. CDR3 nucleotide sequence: TGTGCCAGTAGTATAAGTTCGGGCAATCAGCCCCAGCATTTT. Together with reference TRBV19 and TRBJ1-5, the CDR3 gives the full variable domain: DGGITQSPKYLFRKEGQNVTLSCEQNLNHDAMYWYRQDPGQGLRLIYYSQIVNDFQKGDIAEGYSVSREKKESFPLTVTSAQKNPTAFYLCASSISSGNQPQHFGDGTRLSIL.

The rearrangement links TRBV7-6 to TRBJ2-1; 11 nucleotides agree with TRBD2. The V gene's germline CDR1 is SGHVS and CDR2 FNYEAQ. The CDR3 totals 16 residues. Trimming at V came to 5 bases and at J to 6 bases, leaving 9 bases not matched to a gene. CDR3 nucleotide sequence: TGTGCCAGCAGCACGTTAGCGGGAGGGGGGTCCAATGAGCAGTTCTTC. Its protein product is CASSTLAGGGSNEQFF.